Listed below are T cell receptor beta chains from one sample, sequenced in a study of T cell changes during pregnancy in multiple sclerosis. TCRdb's table, derived via immunoSEQ multiplex PCR, lists solely in-frame clones and lacks some. The data show about 40,000 clones, with over 75% seen just once and 0.9% to 1.5% held by the top ten. The sequences come from CD4+ T cells from peripheral blood mononuclear cells, collected before pregnancy. The receptors shown here come from a female donor with multiple sclerosis, enrolled in a pregnancy study. Both conserved end residues are part of each CDR3. A D gene is named only where the DNA matches it firmly. Size tells how often a clone was seen (once, few, many) or the class of an expanded clone, and some rows leave it out.

J gene,V gene,D gene,clone size,CDR3 protein,CDR3 DNA
TRBJ1-1,TRBV27,TRBD1,once,CASSLSGQRHMNTEAFF,TGTGCCAGCAGTTTGTCGGGACAGCGCCACATGAACACTGAAGCTTTCTTT
TRBJ2-1,TRBV5-1,NA,few,CASSLVGDRGNEQFF,TGCGCCAGCAGCTTGGTCGGAGACCGGGGCAATGAGCAGTTCTTC
TRBJ1-3,TRBV6-5,NA,NA,CASSYDGSSGNTIYF,TGTGCCAGCAGTTACGACGGGAGCTCTGGAAACACCATATATTTT
TRBJ2-5,TRBV10-1,TRBD1,NA,CASSRRGTGGFETQYF,TGCGCCAGCAGCCGCCGCGGGACAGGGGGCTTCGAGACCCAGTACTTC
TRBJ2-7,TRBV18,TRBD2,NA,CASSPSGSYEQYF,TGTGCCAGCTCACCTAGCGGGAGTTACGAGCAGTACTTC
TRBJ2-2,TRBV6-4,NA,NA,CASLEMGQNTGELFF,TGTGCCAGTTTGGAAATGGGACAGAACACCGGGGAGCTGTTTTTT
TRBJ2-7,TRBV6-4,TRBD1,NA,CASSDSLIWDRFIHEQYF,TGTGCCAGCAGTGACTCTTTAATATGGGACAGGTTTATCCACGAGCAGTACTTC
TRBJ1-2,TRBV6-6,NA,NA,CASSYPRTGYGYTF,TGTGCCAGCAGTTACCCCCGAACAGGGTATGGCTACACCTTC
TRBJ2-1,TRBV9,TRBD2,NA,CASSPQGGRAQDEQFF,TGTGCCAGCAGCCCCCAGGGCGGGAGGGCTCAAGATGAGCAGTTCTTC
TRBJ2-5,TRBV19,TRBD1,NA,CASSYKTGQVLQETQYF,TGTGCCAGTAGTTATAAAACGGGACAGGTTCTTCAAGAGACCCAGTACTTC
TRBJ1-1,TRBV18,TRBD1,NA,CASSPGQGSVNTEAFF,TGTGCCAGCTCACCGGGACAGGGGTCTGTGAACACTGAAGCTTTCTTT
TRBJ2-1,TRBV6-4,TRBD2,NA,CASSGLAGANEQFF,TGTGCCAGCAGTGGACTAGCGGGAGCCAATGAGCAGTTCTTC
TRBJ2-5,TRBV10-1,TRBD1,NA,CASSGRQGAGETQYF,TGCGCCAGCAGTGGAAGACAGGGGGCCGGAGAGACCCAGTACTTC
TRBJ2-5,TRBV28,TRBD2,few,CASSPGLAGEETQYF,TGTGCCAGCAGCCCCGGACTAGCGGGAGAAGAGACCCAGTACTTC
TRBJ2-7,TRBV19,NA,NA,CASSILGGEQYF,TGTGCCAGTAGTATCTTGGGGGGTGAGCAGTACTTC
TRBJ1-5,TRBV4-1,TRBD1,NA,CASSQSGTGNQPQHF,TGCGCCAGCAGCCAGTCCGGGACAGGGAATCAGCCCCAGCATTTT
TRBJ2-7,TRBV7-2,TRBD2,NA,CASSLSGSKDYEQYF,TGTGCCAGCAGCTTAAGCGGGAGTAAGGACTACGAGCAGTACTTC
TRBJ2-7,TRBV7-3,TRBD2,NA,CASSLLAGETYEQYF,TGTGCCAGCAGCTTACTAGCGGGAGAGACCTACGAGCAGTACTTC
TRBJ2-3,TRBV30,TRBD2,NA,CAWEREALMGTQYF,TGTGCCTGGGAGCGGGAGGCGCTGATGGGTACGCAGTATTTT
TRBJ1-1,TRBV6-4,NA,NA,CASSPTGHTDTEAFF,TGTGCCAGCAGCCCAACGGGACACACGGACACTGAAGCTTTCTTT